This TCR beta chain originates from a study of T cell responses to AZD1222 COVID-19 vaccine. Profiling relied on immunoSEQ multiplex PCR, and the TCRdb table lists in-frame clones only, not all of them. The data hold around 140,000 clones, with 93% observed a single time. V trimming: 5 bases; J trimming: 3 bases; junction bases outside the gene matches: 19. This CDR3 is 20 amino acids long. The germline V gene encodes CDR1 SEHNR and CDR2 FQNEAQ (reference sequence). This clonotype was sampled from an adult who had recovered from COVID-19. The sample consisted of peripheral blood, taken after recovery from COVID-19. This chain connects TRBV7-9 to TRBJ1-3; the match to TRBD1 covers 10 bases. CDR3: CASSKARAGDRGRIGNTIYF. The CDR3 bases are TGTGCCAGCAGCAAAGCCAGGGCGGGCGACAGGGGGCGAATTGGAAACACCATATATTTT.